The 21 T cell receptor beta chains below come from one sample, sequenced in a study of Graves' ophthalmopathy and Graves' hyperthyroidism. Using RNA transcripts, the TCR beta CDR3 regions were amplified. HTBI primers primed a first-round RT-PCR, and a second-round multiplex PCR followed. TCRdb passed the multiplex PCR reads through MiXCR, listing each CDR3 protein once. The data contain under 350,000 distinct CDR3 sequences, roughly a sixth of them seen just once; the ten biggest clones take up about 12%. Sequencing was performed on peripheral blood. These receptor sequences come from an adult man with Graves' ophthalmopathy.

This clonotype showed up many times. V and J are TRBV6-1 and TRBJ1-6; 10 nucleotides match TRBD1. This CDR3 comprises 17 residues. V shed 0 bases, J shed 10 bases, and the junction held 9 bases outside the gene matches. Germline assignment: CDR1 MNHNS and CDR2 SASEGT. The CDR3 sequence: CASSEAPPGQGTSPLHF. CDR3 sequence (DNA): TGTGCCAGCAGTGAAGCGCCCCCGGGACAGGGGACCTCACCCCTCCACTTT.

Ten or more counts support this clonotype. The chain uses TRBV12-3 or TRBV12-4 and TRBJ1-1; possibly TRBD1 for D (5 bases). This CDR3 is 14 amino acids long. The V end was cut by 5 bases, the J end by 1 base, with 11 bases between. CDR3 protein: CASSHSRGNTEAFF. The CDR3 DNA reads as TGTGCCAGCAGTCATTCGAGGGGGAACACTGAAGCTTTCTTT.

This clonotype came up many times. The V and J genes are TRBV6-5 and TRBJ1-2; 7 bases are a match to TRBD1. The length of the CDR3 is 14 residues. Germline V gene sequence: CDR1 MNHEY, CDR2 SVGAGI. Trimming at V came to 4 bases and at J to 3 bases, leaving 5 bases not matched to a gene. DNA of the CDR3: TGTGCCAGCAGTTCAGGGGGTTTCGACTATGGCTACACCTTC. Protein product: CASSSGGFDYGYTF.

This clonotype showed up many times. The chain uses TRBV20-1 and TRBJ1-1, with 8 bases matching TRBD1. In germline, CDR1 is DFQATT, CDR2 SNEGSKA (reference sequence). The CDR3 runs to 14 residues. V was clipped by 0 bases and J by 8 bases; unmatched bases: 8. The CDR3 spells CSARDPQGDREAFF. The CDR3 bases are TGCAGTGCTAGAGATCCACAGGGGGATCGGGAAGCTTTCTTT.

This clonotype was recorded at least ten times. V gene TRBV9 combines with J gene TRBJ2-7; weak D call: TRBD1 (8 bases). The length of the CDR3 is 14 residues. Per germline, CDR1 SGDLS and CDR2 YYNGEE. V lost 4 bases, J lost 5 bases, and 16 bases lay in between. The CDR3 DNA reads TGTGCCAGCAGCTCCCGACAGGGGAGGGACGAGCAGTACTTC. It yields the protein CASSSRQGRDEQYF.

The genes are TRBV27 and TRBJ2-7; 7 bases map to TRBD2. J lost 7 bases, V lost 6 bases, and 18 bases had no gene match. Per the germline V gene, CDR1 is MNHEY and CDR2 is SMNVEV (reference sequence). CDR3 length equals 16 residues. CDR3 DNA sequence: TGTGCCAGCAGCCCACCAACAGCGGGACTATTAGTTGAGCAGTACTTC. Encoded protein: CASSPPTAGLLVEQYF.

The chain combines TRBV7-2 with TRBJ2-5; no firm D call. V lost 5 bases to trimming and J lost 5 bases, with 15 bases between them. The CDR3 spans 14 residues. The germline V gene has CDR1 SGHTA and CDR2 FQGNSA. The CDR3 loop is CASSPPSVRETQYF. The CDR3 DNA reads TGTGCCAGCAGCCCCCCCTCCGTGCGGGAGACCCAGTACTTC.

At least ten counts were recorded for this clonotype. The V call is TRBV7-2, the J call TRBJ2-7; maybe TRBD2 (5 bases). The V gene lost 1 base and the J gene lost 2 bases, with 12 bases spanning the gap. Germline V lookup: CDR1 SGHTA, CDR2 FQGNSA. This CDR3 has 15 amino acids. This CDR3 reads CASSLERAATYEQYF. The DNA of the CDR3 is TGTGCCAGCAGCTTAGAGAGGGCTGCCACCTACGAGCAGTACTTC. The full variable domain, with the rest looked up from reference TRBV7-2 and TRBJ2-7, is GAGVSQSPSNKVTEKGKDVELRCDPISGHTALYWYRQSLGQGLEFLIYFQGNSAPDKSGLPSDRFSAERTGGSVSTLTIQRTQQEDSAVYLCASSLERAATYEQYFGPGTRLTVT.

At least ten counts were recorded for this clonotype. The V gene is TRBV7-2, the J gene TRBJ2-5; TRBD2 matches 11 bases. The CDR3 covers 13 residues. The V gene end was trimmed by 6 bases and the J gene end by 9 bases; junction bases not matched to a gene: 6. Germline lookup yields CDR1 SGHTA and CDR2 FQGNSA. CDR3 in amino acids: CASRTSGEMAQYF. CDR3 in DNA: TGTGCCAGCAGGACTAGCGGGGAGATGGCCCAGTACTTC.

The V and J genes are TRBV12-3 or TRBV12-4 and TRBJ1-2; D uncertain. The V gene lost 7 bases and the J gene lost 8 bases, with 14 bases spanning the gap. The CDR3 contains 12 residues. The CDR3 bases are TGTGCCAGCAACCGGGGAGGGCTCGGCTACACCTTC. Residues: CASNRGGLGYTF.

This clonotype was seen many times. This chain uses TRBV7-9 with TRBJ1-1, with D maybe TRBD1 (5 bases). CDR1 is SEHNR and CDR2 is FQNEAQ in the germline V gene (reference sequence). The V end was cut by 5 bases, the J end by 0 bases, with 16 bases between. The CDR3 covers 16 residues. CDR3 nucleotides: TGTGCCAGCAGCCCGATACCGACGGGGCTGAACACTGAAGCTTTCTTT. Residues: CASSPIPTGLNTEAFF. Complete variable domain (other parts from reference TRBV7-9 and TRBJ1-1): DTGVSQNPRHKITKRGQNVTFRCDPISEHNRLYWYRQTLGQGPEFLTYFQNEAQLEKSRLLSDRFSAERPKGSFSTLEIQRTEQGDSAMYLCASSPIPTGLNTEAFFGQGTRLTVV.

This clonotype was seen many times. The chain carries TRBV6-5 and TRBJ1-2; D remains ambiguous. V gave up 5 bases and J gave up 4 bases, with 8 bases separating them. CDR1 and CDR2 (germline): MNHEY, SVGAGI. The CDR3 is made up of 12 amino acids. CDR3 nucleotide sequence: TGTGCCAGCAGTATCGACTTCTATGGCTACACCTTC. It specifies CASSIDFYGYTF.

V and J are TRBV7-2 and TRBJ2-7, with D unclear. The germline V gene has CDR1 SGHTA and CDR2 FQGNSA. The CDR3 runs to 16 residues. Deletions cut 0 bases from V and 2 bases from J, with 14 bases between. Here the CDR3 DNA reads TGTGCCAGCAGCTTAGCGTTCAGCCCTCGCACCTACGAGCAGTACTTC. This gives the protein CASSLAFSPRTYEQYF.

This clonotype was picked up a small number of times. V is TRBV19 and J is TRBJ1-5, with 7 bases matching TRBD1. This CDR3 spans 15 amino acids. With V trimmed by 4 bases and J by 7 bases, 10 bases remained unmatched. The V gene's germline CDR1 is LNHDA and CDR2 SQIVND (reference sequence). The CDR3 sequence: CASSTGQISGQPQHF. CDR3 nucleotides: TGTGCCAGTAGTACGGGACAGATATCCGGGCAGCCCCAGCATTTT.

This clonotype was observed many times. This chain joins TRBV5-1 and TRBJ2-2; D might be TRBD1 or TRBD2, each matching 6 bases. Germline V CDR1 and CDR2: SGHRS, YFSETQ. Trimming stripped 0 bases from V and 5 bases from J, with 14 bases between. This CDR3 has 16 amino acids. The CDR3: CASSLDRGPGTGELFF. The CDR3 DNA reads as TGCGCCAGCAGCTTGGATCGGGGGCCCGGAACCGGGGAGCTGTTTTTT.

This clonotype was observed at least ten times. The V and J genes are TRBV20-1 and TRBJ2-7; 9 bases agree with TRBD1. The CDR3 has 13 amino acids. CDR1 is DFQATT, CDR2 SNEGSKA, per germline (reference sequence). Germline trimming cut 6 bases from V and 2 bases from J; bases unmatched to any gene: 5. CDR3 sequence reads: CSARDRAAYEQYF. For the CDR3, the DNA is TGCAGTGCAAGGGACAGGGCTGCCTACGAGCAGTACTTC.

This clonotype was recorded many times. The chain is built from TRBV6-1 and TRBJ2-7, with TRBD1 identical over 7 bases. CDR3 length equals 15 residues. Losses at the gene ends were 7 bases for V and 0 bases for J; bases not matched to a gene: 9. Germline-derived CDR1 and CDR2 are MNHNS and SASEGT. The CDR3 spells CASTLDRVGSYEQYF. The CDR3 DNA follows: TGTGCCAGCACGCTCGACAGGGTGGGCTCCTACGAGCAGTACTTC.

The V gene is TRBV12-3 or TRBV12-4, the J gene TRBJ1-2; D remains ambiguous. Trimming cost V 7 bases and J 5 bases, with 20 bases left between them. The CDR3 loop spans 15 amino acids. The CDR3 nucleotides read TGTGCCAGCACTCCAGTGGCGGGTGGCGGATATGGCTACACCTTC. Its protein is CASTPVAGGGYGYTF.

This clonotype was recorded many times. The J gene is TRBJ1-2, the V gene TRBV9; no definite D call. Germline-derived CDR1 and CDR2 are SGDLS and YYNGEE. This CDR3 region has 13 residues. The ends were cut back, 0 bases at V and 7 bases at J, with 10 bases in the middle. This CDR3 reads CASSVGKASGYTF. In DNA, the CDR3 is TGTGCCAGCAGCGTAGGCAAAGCTTCTGGCTACACCTTC.

This clonotype was observed at least ten times. The junction shows a germline mismatch at one end, possibly a read error. The rearrangement joins TRBV15 to TRBJ1-1; D is uncertain. The CDR3 has 13 amino acids. In germline, CDR1 is LNHNV, CDR2 YYDKDF (reference sequence). DNA of the CDR3: TGTGCCACCAGCAGAGGTTTGAACACTGAAGCTTCCTTT. This gives the protein CATSRGLNTEASF. Variable domain in full (rest from reference TRBV15 and TRBJ1-1): DAMVIQNPRYQVTQFGKPVTLSCSQTLNHNVMYWYQQKSSQAPKLLFHYYDKDFNNEADTPDNFQSRRPNTSFCFLDIRSPGLGDTAMYLCATSRGLNTEASFGQGTRLTVV.

At least ten counts were recorded for this clonotype. The rearrangement joins TRBV4-1 to TRBJ2-7; 8 nucleotides line up with TRBD2. The V and J ends lost 3 bases and 2 bases, in that order; junction bases with no gene match: 6. Germline CDR1 MGHRA, CDR2 YSYEKL. CDR3 length: 15 residues. The CDR3 DNA is TGCGCCAGCAGCCAGATGGGACTAGTCACCTACGAGCAGTACTTC. Translated, it gives CASSQMGLVTYEQYF.